The rows below give T cell receptor beta chains drawn from one sample of a study of shared clonotypes between healthy human individuals. Here immunoSEQ multiplex PCR was the method, and the copy in TCRdb shows in-frame clones only, minus some. Of over a million clones in the sample, approximately 78% were seen once. The material sequenced was memory CD4+ T cells from PBMCs. All receptors come from a man younger than 35 in good health. Some clones in this sample may be carry-over from other donors' samples. CDR3s include the opening cysteine and the closing phenylalanine or tryptophan. Each record gives: clone size, J gene, V gene, D gene, CDR3 protein, CDR3 DNA. The D gene is left open where the match is weak. For some rows the clone size is stated as once, few or many, or as a class when expanded; others skip it.

>.|TRBJ1-5|TRBV19|.
CASSTGGVGRNQPQHF
TGTGCCAGTAGTACCGGTGGGGTGGGGCGGAATCAGCCCCAGCATTTT
>few|TRBJ2-2|TRBV10-3|.
CAISYPGGELFF
TGTGCCATCAGTTATCCTGGCGGGGAGCTGTTTTTT
>.|TRBJ2-7|TRBV28|.
CASTPDGSYEQYF
TGTGCCAGCACTCCCGACGGCTCCTACGAGCAGTACTTC
>.|TRBJ2-7|TRBV28|TRBD2
CACRGGSSYEQYF
TGTGCCTGCCGGGGGGGTAGCTCCTACGAGCAGTACTTC
>.|TRBJ1-3|TRBV29-1|.
CSVAQSSGNTIYF
TGCAGCGTCGCACAGAGCTCTGGAAACACCATATATTTT
>.|TRBJ2-7|TRBV6-5|TRBD1
CATLGQGPPYEQYF
TGTGCCACCCTCGGACAGGGCCCACCCTACGAGCAGTACTTC
>.|TRBJ1-5|TRBV7-9|TRBD1
CASSLDRGRDQPQHF
TGTGCCAGCAGCTTAGACAGGGGGCGGGATCAGCCCCAGCATTTT
>.|TRBJ2-1|TRBV28|.
CATKSPGALNEQFF
TGTGCCACCAAATCTCCCGGGGCACTAAATGAGCAGTTCTTC
>.|TRBJ2-5|TRBV7-2|.
CASSQVASDSETQYF
TGTGCCAGCAGTCAGGTGGCTAGCGACTCGGAGACCCAGTACTTC
>.|TRBJ2-7|TRBV6-1|.
CASSFTAPYEQYF
TGTGCCAGCAGTTTTACAGCTCCCTACGAGCAGTACTTC
>.|TRBJ2-5|TRBV5-5|.
CASSRRQGGAGETQYF
TGTGCCAGCAGCCGCCGACAGGGAGGCGCGGGAGAGACCCAGTACTTC
>.|TRBJ1-2|TRBV2|.
CASSIQGWNYGYTF
TGTGCCAGCAGTATACAGGGATGGAACTATGGCTACACCTTC
>.|TRBJ1-2|TRBV27|TRBD1
CASSLNAGGGYGYTF
TGTGCCAGCAGTTTAAACGCAGGGGGCGGGTATGGCTACACCTTC
>.|TRBJ1-2|TRBV11-2|.
CASSLASYYGYTF
TGTGCCAGCAGCTTAGCTAGCTACTATGGCTACACCTTC
>.|TRBJ2-7|TRBV20-1|.
CSAREWREQYF
TGCAGTGCTAGAGAGTGGCGGGAGCAGTACTTC
>once|TRBJ2-7|TRBV6-1|TRBD2
CASSAVGLAFNEQYF
TGTGCCAGCAGTGCTGTGGGACTAGCGTTCAACGAGCAGTACTTC
>few|TRBJ2-2|TRBV7-2|.
CASSLAHNTGELFF
TGTGCCAGCAGCTTAGCCCACAACACCGGGGAGCTGTTTTTT
>once|TRBJ2-3|TRBV9|.
CASSVAPTGSTDTQYF
TGTGCCAGCAGCGTAGCTCCGACAGGTAGCACAGATACGCAGTATTTT
>.|TRBJ2-3|TRBV19|.
CASSRTGLAGTDTQYF
TGTGCCAGTAGTCGGACGGGGCTAGCTGGGACAGATACGCAGTATTTT
>.|TRBJ1-5|TRBV7-2|.
CASSLGRGSQPQHF
TGTGCCAGCAGCTTAGGGCGGGGGAGTCAGCCCCAGCATTTT
>.|TRBJ1-3|TRBV6-5|.
CASSSPGVSGNTIYF
TGTGCCAGCAGTTCCCCAGGCGTCTCTGGAAACACCATATATTTT
>.|TRBJ2-1|TRBV5-1|TRBD2
CASSFRGLGYNEQFF
TGCGCCAGCAGCTTTAGGGGACTAGGATACAATGAGCAGTTCTTC
>once|TRBJ1-2|TRBV15|TRBD1
CATSTLRQGPDYGYTF
TGTGCCACCAGCACCCTAAGACAGGGACCCGACTATGGCTACACCTTC
>many|TRBJ1-2|TRBV5-1|.
CASSEGFGNYGYTF
TGCGCCAGCAGCGAAGGGTTCGGAAACTATGGCTACACCTTC
>.|TRBJ1-3|TRBV2|.
CASSEGGQVTIYF
TGTGCCAGCAGTGAAGGTGGCCAGGTCACCATATATTTT
>once|TRBJ2-5|TRBV5-1|TRBD1
CASSTTQGPQETQYF
TGCGCCAGCAGCACTACACAGGGGCCCCAAGAGACCCAGTACTTC
>.|TRBJ1-3|TRBV6-1|.
CASSEMRRFSGNTIYF
TGTGCCAGCAGTGAAATGCGGCGGTTCTCTGGAAACACCATATATTTT
>.|TRBJ2-1|TRBV11-1|.
CASSQGDNEQFF
TGTGCCAGCAGCCAAGGGGACAATGAGCAGTTCTTC
>.|TRBJ2-6|TRBV2|.
CAEGPGGGANVLTF
TGTGCCGAGGGGCCCGGGGGCGGGGCCAACGTCCTGACTTTC
>.|TRBJ2-6|TRBV5-1|.
CASSLLAPTGAPVLTF
TGCGCCAGCAGCTTGTTAGCTCCCACGGGTGCCCCCGTCCTGACTTTC
>.|TRBJ1-5|TRBV4-1|TRBD1
CASSQEGQLDQPQHF
TGCGCCAGCAGCCAAGAGGGACAGTTGGATCAGCCCCAGCATTTT